This T cell receptor beta chain emerged from a study of CD8+CD57+ T cells in acquired aplastic anemia. TCR beta VDJ combinations and CDR3 sequences were profiled from genomic DNA. TCRdb reanalysed the reads using MiXCR and keeps one entry per CDR3 protein. The data hold about 400,000 distinct CDR3 sequences, with about 70% observed a single time. The length of the CDR3 is 17 residues. CDR1 is MNHEY, CDR2 SVGAGI, per germline. V was pared by 4 bases and J by 9 bases, with 16 bases of the junction left unmatched. The gene calls are TRBV6-5 and TRBJ2-1; 9 bases are a match to TRBD2. This TCR was sampled from a human donor in good health, serving as a control. Sequencing was performed on sorted CD4+, CD8+, or CD8+CD57+ T cells (not recorded which) from PBMCs. CDR3: CASSSPAGLAGSSEQFF. The CDR3 DNA is TGTGCCAGCAGTTCCCCCGCCGGCCTAGCGGGGTCGAGTGAGCAGTTCTTC.